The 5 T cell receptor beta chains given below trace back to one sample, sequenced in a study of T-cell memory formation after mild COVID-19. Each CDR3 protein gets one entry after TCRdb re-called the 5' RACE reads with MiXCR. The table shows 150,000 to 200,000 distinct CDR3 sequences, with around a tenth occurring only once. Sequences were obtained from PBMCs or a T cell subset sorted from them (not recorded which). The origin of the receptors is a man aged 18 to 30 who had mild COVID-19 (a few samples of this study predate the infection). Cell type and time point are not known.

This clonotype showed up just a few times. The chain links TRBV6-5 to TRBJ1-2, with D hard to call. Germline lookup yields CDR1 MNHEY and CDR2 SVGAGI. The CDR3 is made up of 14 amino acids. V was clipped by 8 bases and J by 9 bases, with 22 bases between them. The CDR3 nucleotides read TGTGCCAGCGGTTGGGTCCGCTCCGCTACGAGCTACACCTTC. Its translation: CASGWVRSATSYTF.

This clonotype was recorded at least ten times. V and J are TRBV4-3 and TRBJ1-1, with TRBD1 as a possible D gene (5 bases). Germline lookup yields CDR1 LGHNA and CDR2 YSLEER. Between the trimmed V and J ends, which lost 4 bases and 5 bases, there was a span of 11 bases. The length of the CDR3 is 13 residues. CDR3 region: CASSRDHRTEAFF. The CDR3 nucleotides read TGCGCCAGCAGCCGAGACCACAGGACTGAAGCTTTCTTT.

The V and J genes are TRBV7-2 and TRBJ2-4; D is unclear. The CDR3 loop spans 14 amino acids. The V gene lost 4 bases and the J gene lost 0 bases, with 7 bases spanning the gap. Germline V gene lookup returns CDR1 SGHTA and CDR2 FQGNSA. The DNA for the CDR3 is TGTGCCAGCAGCTCACGTGTAGCCAAAAACATTCAGTACTTC. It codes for CASSSRVAKNIQYF.

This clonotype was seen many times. CDR3: CASSPRAAANTGELFF. The CDR3 DNA sequence: TGTGCCAGCTCACCACGGGCAGCGGCTAACACCGGGGAGCTGTTTTTT. The chain uses TRBV18 and TRBJ2-2; D is perhaps TRBD2 (5 bases). Trimming took off 1 base at V and 2 bases at J, with 11 bases between the two ends. The CDR3 sequence is 16 residues long. The germline V gene encodes CDR1 KGHSH and CDR2 LQKENI.

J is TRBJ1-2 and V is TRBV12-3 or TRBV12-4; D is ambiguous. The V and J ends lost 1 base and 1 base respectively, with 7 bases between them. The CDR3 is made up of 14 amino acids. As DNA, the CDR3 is TGTGCCAGCAGTTTAGGGCAGGTTAACTATGGCTACACCTTC. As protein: CASSLGQVNYGYTF.